The 26 T cell receptor beta chains below all came from one sample that was sequenced in a study of blood T cell repertoires in COVID-19. TCRdb's table, derived via immunoSEQ multiplex PCR, lists solely in-frame clones and lacks some. The repertoire holds approximately 190,000 clones, less than 90% seen once, with about 6.5% in the top ten. The material sequenced was peripheral blood. The source of these receptors is a middle-aged woman with acute or convalescent COVID-19.

The chain uses TRBV6-5 and TRBJ2-3; 10 bases match TRBD2. CDR1 is MNHEY, CDR2 SVGAGI, per germline. The CDR3 is 14 amino acids. The trim removed 5 bases at V and 6 bases at J, leaving 5 bases unmatched. Here the CDR3 DNA reads TGTGCCAGCAGTAGTAGCGGGAGGCCCGATACGCAGTATTTT. Residues: CASSSSGRPDTQYF.

Remarks on this clone: Within the sample, other DNA sequences also encode this same CDR3. V and J are TRBV5-1 and TRBJ2-5; possibly TRBD1 for D (5 bases). This CDR3 is built from 13 residues. Germline V gene sequence: CDR1 SGHRS, CDR2 YFSETQ. Between the trimmed V and J ends, which lost 0 bases and 2 bases, there was a span of 5 bases. Here the CDR3 DNA reads TGCGCCAGCAGCTTGGGACAGCAAGAGACCCAGTACTTC. As protein: CASSLGQQETQYF.

The chain links TRBV15 to TRBJ1-4; D is unclear. The V gene lost 5 bases and the J gene lost 10 bases, with 23 bases spanning the gap. This CDR3 has 16 residues. From germline, CDR1 is LNHNV and CDR2 YYDKDF (reference sequence). In DNA form, the CDR3 reads TGTGCCACCAGCCCCGGAAAGGGTTTTGAGGGAGGAAAACTGTTTTTT. This codes for CATSPGKGFEGGKLFF.

This clone was picked up a small number of times. The rearrangement joins TRBV5-4 to TRBJ1-6; the D is unclear. The CDR3 sequence is 18 residues long. Trimming pared 1 base from V and 5 bases from J, leaving 19 bases between. Germline-derived CDR1 and CDR2 are SGHNT and YYREEE (reference sequence). The CDR3 region has the DNA TGTGCCAGCAGCTTGTTGAGGGCGGCAAACCCCGATAATTCACCCCTCCACTTT. It encodes CASSLLRAANPDNSPLHF. The variable domain in full, with the rest retrieved from reference TRBV5-4 and TRBJ1-6, is ETGVTQSPTHLIKTRGQQVTLRCSSQSGHNTVSWYQQALGQGPQFIFQYYREEENGRGNFPPRFSGLQFPNYSSELNVNALELDDSALYLCASSLLRAANPDNSPLHFGNGTRLTVT.

The chain combines TRBV7-2 with TRBJ1-3, with a tentative D call TRBD1 (6 bases). CDR1 is SGHTA, CDR2 FQGNSA, per germline. The CDR3 length is 16 residues. V lost 4 bases and J lost 2, with 15 bases in between. CDR3 region: CASSSTGFRAGNTIYF. The CDR3 DNA reads TGTGCCAGCAGCTCCACAGGGTTTCGGGCTGGAAACACCATATATTTT.

The chain combines TRBV11-2 with TRBJ1-2, with 9 positions matching TRBD1. The germline CDR1 and CDR2 sequences are SGHAT and FQNNGV. The V gene end was trimmed by 1 base and the J gene end by 1 base; junction bases not matched to a gene: 4. This CDR3 comprises 16 residues. The CDR3 nucleotides are TGTGCCAGCAGCTTAGGGACAGGGGACCGTAACTATGGCTACACCTTC. It is translated as CASSLGTGDRNYGYTF.

The chain joins TRBV5-1 to TRBJ2-7; 10 nucleotides agree with TRBD1. CDR1 is SGHRS, CDR2 YFSETQ, per germline. The trim removed 4 bases at V and 3 bases at J, leaving 7 bases unmatched. The CDR3 runs to 15 residues. As DNA, the CDR3 is TGCGCCAGCAGCCCAAGACAGGGGGCGAACTACGAGCAGTACTTC. Protein product: CASSPRQGANYEQYF.

The genes are TRBV29-1 and TRBJ2-1; perhaps TRBD2 as D (5 bases). V was clipped by 4 bases and J by 5 bases, with 12 bases between them. CDR1 and CDR2 from the germline V gene are SQVTM and ANQGSEA. The CDR3 has 13 residues. This CDR3 is CSVATHGDNEQFF. Here the CDR3 DNA reads TGCAGCGTTGCAACCCACGGGGACAATGAGCAGTTCTTC.

This chain connects TRBV2 to TRBJ2-3; 8 nucleotides align to TRBD2. The V segment lost 6 bases and the J segment 4 bases; nucleotides outside the gene matches: 0. Germline CDR1 SNHLY, CDR2 FYNNEI. The CDR3 spans 12 residues. CDR3 nucleotides: TGTGCCAGCAGCGGGGGGGCAGATACGCAGTATTTT. Translating gives CASSGGADTQYF.

The table lists this clone with a count of one. The rearrangement uses TRBV11-2 and TRBJ2-7; a weak D match, TRBD2 (5 bases). CDR3 length: 14 amino acids. In germline, CDR1 is SGHAT, CDR2 FQNNGV. Trimming removed 6 bases at V and 4 bases at J, with 16 bases between. CDR3 DNA: TGTGCCAGCAGTTTTTCCGAGGGTATATACGAGCAGTACTTC. It encodes CASSFSEGIYEQYF.

This clone was counted between two and nine times. The chain is built from TRBV27 and TRBJ1-4; 7 nucleotides line up with TRBD1. Looked up from germline, CDR1 is MNHEY and CDR2 is SMNVEV (reference sequence). The V gene end was trimmed by 5 bases and the J gene end by 7 bases; junction bases not matched to a gene: 10. This CDR3 has 15 residues. The CDR3 spells CASSRQGVEVEKLFF. DNA for the CDR3: TGTGCCAGCAGTCGCCAGGGGGTCGAAGTTGAAAAACTGTTTTTT.

This CDR3 is CASSLDLAGAKYF. CDR3 nucleotides: TGTGCCAGCAGCTTAGATCTAGCGGGGGCTAAGTACTTC. V and J are TRBV7-9 and TRBJ2-7; the match to TRBD2 covers 10 bases. The CDR3 is 13 amino acids. The germline CDR1 and CDR2 sequences are SEHNR and FQNEAQ (reference sequence). V lost 1 base, J lost 11 bases, and 5 bases stayed unmatched.

The rearrangement links TRBV3-1 (or the pseudogene TRBV3-2) to TRBJ2-2; a weak D match, TRBD2 (5 bases). Germline loops: CDR1 LGHDT, CDR2 YNNKEL (reference sequence). This CDR3 contains 16 residues. The V end was cut by 2 bases, the J end by 2 bases, with 12 bases between. The CDR3 DNA reads TGTGCCAGCAGCCAAATGCCGGGGTTAAACACCGGGGAGCTGTTTTTT. Its translation: CASSQMPGLNTGELFF.

This clone was seen at least ten times. The chain recombines TRBV6-5 with TRBJ2-7, with 8 bases matching TRBD1. The CDR3 is 12 residues long. The V and J ends lost 8 bases and 6 bases, in that order; junction bases with no gene match: 6. Germline CDR1 and CDR2: MNHEY and SVGAGI. The CDR3 reads CASHTGGGEQYF. The CDR3 region has the DNA TGTGCCAGCCACACAGGGGGAGGCGAGCAGTACTTC.

The rearrangement joins TRBV27 to TRBJ1-5; D gene uncertain. This CDR3 contains 14 residues. Trimming cost V 3 bases and J 6 bases, with 12 bases left between them. Per germline, CDR1 MNHEY and CDR2 SMNVEV (reference sequence). CDR3 nucleotides: TGTGCCAGCAGTTTTAGCTCGGGTGCTCAGCCCCAGCATTTT. Translation: CASSFSSGAQPQHF.

This clone was seen more than once but under ten times. The rearrangement joins TRBV11-3 to TRBJ2-1, with D uncertain. V lost 1 base and J lost 3, with 13 bases in between. The germline CDR1 and CDR2 sequences are SGHNT and YENEEA. This CDR3 spans 16 amino acids. CDR3 protein: CASSLGAGPNYNEQFF. CDR3 coding DNA: TGTGCCAGCAGCTTAGGGGCAGGCCCTAACTACAATGAGCAGTTCTTC.

The chain combines TRBV5-4 with TRBJ2-1; D is undetermined. The V gene's germline CDR1 is SGHNT and CDR2 YYREEE (reference sequence). This CDR3 spans 14 amino acids. The germline V and J ends were trimmed by 2 bases and 7 bases, with 13 bases remaining between them. The CDR3 coding sequence is TGTGCCAGCAGCTTCCCTACGGTTGCGAATGAGCAGTTCTTC. Its translation: CASSFPTVANEQFF.

This rearrangement joins TRBV7-9 to TRBJ1-3; weak D call: TRBD1 (6 bases). Germline V gives CDR1 SEHNR, CDR2 FQNEAQ (reference sequence). CDR3 length: 15 residues. The ends were cut back, 2 bases at V and 4 bases at J, with 12 bases in the middle. In DNA form, the CDR3 reads TGTGCCAGCAGCTTATACCAGGGGTCGGGAAACACCATATATTTT. Translation gives CASSLYQGSGNTIYF.

The chain has TRBV11-2 and TRBJ2-2; no clear D. Germline assignment: CDR1 SGHAT and CDR2 FQNNGV. V was pared by 0 bases and J by 9 bases, with 2 bases between. CDR3 size: 11 residues. CDR3: CASSLDWELFF. In nucleotides, the CDR3 is TGTGCCAGCAGCTTAGACTGGGAGCTGTTTTTT.

V usage is TRBV19 and J usage is TRBJ2-7, with D unresolved. Germline loops: CDR1 LNHDA, CDR2 SQIVND (reference sequence). Trimming took 4 bases from V and 4 from J, leaving 8 bases between them. The CDR3 length is 12 residues. The CDR3 protein is CASSNSLYEQYF. Here the CDR3 DNA reads TGTGCCAGTAGTAACTCCCTTTACGAGCAGTACTTC.

The rearrangement links TRBV5-1 to TRBJ2-3; D perhaps matches TRBD2 (7 bases). Deletions cut 6 bases from V and 4 bases from J, with 15 bases between. Germline V lookup: CDR1 SGHRS, CDR2 YFSETQ. This CDR3 contains 14 residues. DNA for the CDR3: TGCGCCAGCACCGAGGGGGGGGCTGCAGATACGCAGTATTTT. Translated, it gives CASTEGGAADTQYF.

This clone has a handful of counts. V usage is TRBV10-3 and J usage is TRBJ1-1; D may be TRBD1 (5 bases). There are 12 residues in the CDR3. The V gene lost 10 bases and the J gene lost 4 bases, with 13 bases spanning the gap. The V gene's germline CDR1 is ENHRY and CDR2 SYGVKD. CDR3 DNA sequence: TGTGCCACCTCGGGGGTGTCCACTGAAGCTTTCTTT. Translation: CATSGVSTEAFF.

The J gene is TRBJ1-2, the V gene TRBV7-8; 7 nucleotides line up with TRBD1. CDR3 length: 12 amino acids. The V and J ends lost 5 bases and 8 bases, in that order; junction bases with no gene match: 5. Germline CDR1 reads SGHVS; CDR2 reads FQNEAQ. In DNA form, the CDR3 reads TGTGCCAGCAGCCTGACAGGGTTCGGCTACACCTTC. Amino acids: CASSLTGFGYTF.

The rearrangement joins TRBV10-3 to TRBJ2-7; no clear D gene. V dropped 1 base and J dropped 1 base, with 14 bases sitting between them. Germline V lookup: CDR1 ENHRY, CDR2 SYGVKD. CDR3 length: 16 amino acids. The CDR3 loop is CAISEFRLVGSYEQYF. The DNA for the CDR3 is TGTGCCATCAGTGAGTTTCGGCTAGTTGGTTCCTACGAGCAGTACTTC.

V is TRBV9 and J is TRBJ1-4; D not resolved. Trimming stripped 0 bases from V and 5 bases from J, with 11 bases between. The CDR3 extends over 15 amino acids. Germline CDR1 and CDR2: SGDLS and YYNGEE. For the CDR3, the DNA is TGTGCCAGCAGCGTAGGGCGAGGGTGGAATGAAAAACTGTTTTTT. This gives the protein CASSVGRGWNEKLFF.

The chain employs TRBV11-3 and TRBJ1-1; the D gene is possibly TRBD1 (6 bases). Trimming removed 5 bases from V and 0 bases from J, with 13 bases in between. The CDR3 extends over 15 amino acids. CDR1 SGHNT and CDR2 YENEEA come from the germline V gene. The CDR3 here is CASSPGGSLNTEAFF. The DNA of the CDR3 is TGTGCCAGCAGCCCGGGGGGCAGTTTGAACACTGAAGCTTTCTTT.